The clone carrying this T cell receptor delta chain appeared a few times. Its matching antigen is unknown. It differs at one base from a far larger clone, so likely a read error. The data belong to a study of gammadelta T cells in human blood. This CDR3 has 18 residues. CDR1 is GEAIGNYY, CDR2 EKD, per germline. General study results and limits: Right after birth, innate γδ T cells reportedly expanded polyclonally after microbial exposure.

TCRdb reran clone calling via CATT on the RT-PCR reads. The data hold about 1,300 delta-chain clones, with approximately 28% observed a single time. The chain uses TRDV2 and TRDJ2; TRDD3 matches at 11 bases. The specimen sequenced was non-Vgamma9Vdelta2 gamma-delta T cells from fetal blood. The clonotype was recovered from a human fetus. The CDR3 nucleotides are TGTGCCAGTGACCCCGAATGGGGGATACGGACGTTGACAGCACAACTCTTCTTT. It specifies CASDPEWGIRTLTAQLFF.